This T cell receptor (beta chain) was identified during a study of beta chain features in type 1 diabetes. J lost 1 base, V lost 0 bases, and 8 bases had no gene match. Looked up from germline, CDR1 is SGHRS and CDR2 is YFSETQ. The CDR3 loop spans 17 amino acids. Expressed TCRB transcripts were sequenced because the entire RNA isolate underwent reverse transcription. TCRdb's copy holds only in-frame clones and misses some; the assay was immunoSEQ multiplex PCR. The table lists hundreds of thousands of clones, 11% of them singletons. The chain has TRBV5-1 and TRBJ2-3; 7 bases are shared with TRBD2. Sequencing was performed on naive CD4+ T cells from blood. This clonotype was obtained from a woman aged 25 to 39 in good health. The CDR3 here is CASSLVPFREGTDTQYF. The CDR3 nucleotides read TGCGCCAGCAGCTTGGTACCTTTCCGGGAGGGCACAGATACGCAGTATTTT.